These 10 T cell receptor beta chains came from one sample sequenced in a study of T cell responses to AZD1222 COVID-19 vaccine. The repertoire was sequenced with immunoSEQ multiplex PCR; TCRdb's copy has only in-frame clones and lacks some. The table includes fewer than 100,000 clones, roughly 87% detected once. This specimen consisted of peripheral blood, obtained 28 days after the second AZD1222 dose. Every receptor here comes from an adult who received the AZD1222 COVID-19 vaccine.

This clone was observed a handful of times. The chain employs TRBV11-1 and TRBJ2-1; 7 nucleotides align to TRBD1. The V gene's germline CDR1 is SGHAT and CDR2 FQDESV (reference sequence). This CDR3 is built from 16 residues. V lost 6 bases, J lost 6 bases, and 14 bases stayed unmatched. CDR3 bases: TGTGCCAGCAGTCGTAACAGGGGCCGTTCCCTCAATGAGCAGTTCTTC. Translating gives CASSRNRGRSLNEQFF. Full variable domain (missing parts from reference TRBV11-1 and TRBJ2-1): EAEVAQSPRYKITEKSQAVAFWCDPISGHATLYWYRQILGQGPELLVQFQDESVVDDSQLPKDRFSAERLKGVDSTLKIQPAELGDSAMYLCASSRNRGRSLNEQFFGPGTRLTVL.

The CDR3 reads CASSQGTGTYEQYF. CDR3 DNA sequence: TGCGCCAGCAGCCAAGGCACAGGGACCTACGAGCAGTACTTC. The rearrangement joins TRBV4-1 to TRBJ2-7; TRBD1 might be the D (6 bases). Germline lookup yields CDR1 MGHRA and CDR2 YSYEKL. The CDR3 consists of 14 residues. Between the trimmed V and J ends, which lost 1 base and 2 bases, there was a span of 9 bases.

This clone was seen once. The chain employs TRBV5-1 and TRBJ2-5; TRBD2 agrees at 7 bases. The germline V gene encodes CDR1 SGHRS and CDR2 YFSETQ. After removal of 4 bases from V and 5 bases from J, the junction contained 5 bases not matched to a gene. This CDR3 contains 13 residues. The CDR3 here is CASSPSGVETQYF. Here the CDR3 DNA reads TGCGCCAGCAGCCCAAGCGGGGTGGAGACCCAGTACTTC.

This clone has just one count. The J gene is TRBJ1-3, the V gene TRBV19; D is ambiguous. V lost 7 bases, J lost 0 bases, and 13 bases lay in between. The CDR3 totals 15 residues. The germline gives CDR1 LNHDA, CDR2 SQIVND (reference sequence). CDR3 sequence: CASKPTADSGNTIYF. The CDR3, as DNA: TGTGCCAGTAAACCTACAGCAGACTCTGGAAACACCATATATTTT.

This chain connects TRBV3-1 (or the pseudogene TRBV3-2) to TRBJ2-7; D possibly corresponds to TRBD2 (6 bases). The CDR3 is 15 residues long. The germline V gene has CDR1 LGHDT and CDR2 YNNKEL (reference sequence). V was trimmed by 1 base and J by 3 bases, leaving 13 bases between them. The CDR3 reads CASSQAGGARYEQYF. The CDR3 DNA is TGTGCCAGCAGCCAAGCAGGAGGGGCGCGCTACGAGCAGTACTTC.

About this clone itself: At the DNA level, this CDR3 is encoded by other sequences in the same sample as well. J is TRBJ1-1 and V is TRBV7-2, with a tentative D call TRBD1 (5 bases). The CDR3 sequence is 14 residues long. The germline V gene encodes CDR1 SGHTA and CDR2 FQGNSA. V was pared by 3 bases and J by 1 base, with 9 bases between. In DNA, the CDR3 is TGTGCCAGCAGCTTGCAGGGCGGGAACACTGAAGCTTTCTTT. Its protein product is CASSLQGGNTEAFF.

The CDR3 reads CANPKEGSAKTQYF. In DNA, the CDR3 is TGTGCCAACCCCAAGGAGGGTAGTGCGAAGACCCAGTACTTC. This chain connects TRBV2 to TRBJ2-5; tentatively, D is TRBD2 (6 bases). Looked up from germline, CDR1 is SNHLY and CDR2 is FYNNEI. The CDR3 contains 14 residues. Trimming removed 10 bases at V and 6 bases at J, with 21 bases between. Complete variable domain (other parts from reference TRBV2 and TRBJ2-5): EPEVTQTPSHQVTQMGQEVILRCVPISNHLYFYWYRQILGQKVEFLVSFYNNEISEKSEIFDDQFSVERPDGSNFTLKIRSTKLEDSAMYFCANPKEGSAKTQYFGPGTRLLVL.

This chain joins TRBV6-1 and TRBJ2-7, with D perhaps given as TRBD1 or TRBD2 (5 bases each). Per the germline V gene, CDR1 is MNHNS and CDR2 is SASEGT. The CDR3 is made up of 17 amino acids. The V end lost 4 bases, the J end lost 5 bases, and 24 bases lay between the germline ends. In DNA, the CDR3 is TGTGCCAGCAGTGGGGACGATAGCCGGGAAATAAACGACGAGCAGTACTTC. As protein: CASSGDDSREINDEQYF.

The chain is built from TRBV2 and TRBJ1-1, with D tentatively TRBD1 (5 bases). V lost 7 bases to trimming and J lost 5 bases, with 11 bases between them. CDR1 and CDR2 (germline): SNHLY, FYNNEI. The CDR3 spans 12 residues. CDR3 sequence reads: CASNPQGTEAFF. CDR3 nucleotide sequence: TGTGCCAGCAATCCCCAGGGAACTGAAGCTTTCTTT.

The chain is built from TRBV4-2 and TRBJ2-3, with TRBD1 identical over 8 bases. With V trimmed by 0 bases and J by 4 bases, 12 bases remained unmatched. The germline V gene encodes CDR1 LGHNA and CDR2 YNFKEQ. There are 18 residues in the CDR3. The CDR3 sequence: CASSQDRPRTGYSDTQYF. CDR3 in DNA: TGTGCCAGCAGCCAAGATCGGCCTAGGACAGGGTATTCAGATACGCAGTATTTT.